A single sample gave rise to the 4 T cell receptor beta chains below, sequenced in a study of cytomegalovirus exposure and HLA in healthy donors. PCR used 60 Vbeta primers and 13 Jbeta primers. Some clones are missing from TCRdb's copy, which holds only in-frame ones; the method was immunoSEQ multiplex PCR. The sample has over 150,000 clones, 84% seen once. Source material: PBMCs. Receptors were obtained from a boy aged 2 to 10 in good health and CMV-seronegative.

The chain is built from TRBV19 and TRBJ2-4; a weak D match, TRBD2 (5 bases). CDR1 LNHDA and CDR2 SQIVND come from the germline V gene (reference sequence). The germline V and J ends were trimmed by 5 bases and 0 bases, with 14 bases remaining between them. This CDR3 comprises 16 residues. CDR3 sequence: CASSPGLKLAKNIQYF. The CDR3 DNA sequence: TGTGCCAGTAGTCCAGGACTGAAACTAGCCAAAAACATTCAGTACTTC.

The chain links TRBV27 to TRBJ2-1, with 11 nucleotides matching TRBD2. Unmatched junction bases numbered 9, after V lost 5 bases and J lost 0 bases. The germline gives CDR1 MNHEY, CDR2 SMNVEV (reference sequence). The CDR3 contains 18 residues. The CDR3, as DNA: TGTGCCAGCAGTCTTCTCGGGACTAGCGGAAGCTCCTACAATGAGCAGTTCTTC. Encoded protein: CASSLLGTSGSSYNEQFF.

The CDR3, as DNA: TGTGCCAGCAGTGAATTTGGGGGCGAGGGCTACACCTTC. Translation: CASSEFGGEGYTF. The rearrangement joins TRBV2 to TRBJ1-2, with a weak D call TRBD1 (6 bases). The V and J ends lost 2 bases and 8 bases respectively, with 12 bases between them. The CDR3 extends over 13 amino acids. From germline, CDR1 is SNHLY and CDR2 FYNNEI.

The rearrangement uses TRBV15 and TRBJ2-1; the match to TRBD1 covers 7 bases. The CDR3 has 13 residues. V trimming: 6 bases; J trimming: 8 bases; junction bases outside the gene matches: 7. Germline V lookup: CDR1 LNHNV, CDR2 YYDKDF (reference sequence). The CDR3 DNA reads as TGTGCCACCAGGAGGAATCAGGGGGATGAGCAGTTCTTC. It is translated as CATRRNQGDEQFF.